This T cell receptor beta chain is drawn from a study of blood T cell repertoires in COVID-19. Germline trimming cut 4 bases from V and 4 bases from J; bases unmatched to any gene: 7. This CDR3 spans 16 amino acids. Germline V gene sequence: CDR1 LNHNV, CDR2 YYDKDF (reference sequence). TCRdb's copy holds only in-frame clones and misses some; the assay was immunoSEQ multiplex PCR. Of under 250,000 clones listed, more than 65% were seen once; the top ten hold approximately 8%. The chain uses TRBV15 and TRBJ2-5, with 12 bases identical to TRBD1. The origin of this receptor is a woman older than 75 with acute or convalescent COVID-19. The sequenced sample was peripheral blood. The CDR3, as DNA: TGTGCCACCAGCACCCATGGGACAGGGGGCCGAGAGACCCAGTACTTC. Its protein product is CATSTHGTGGRETQYF.